This entry describes one T cell receptor beta chain. These data are taken from a study of cytomegalovirus exposure and HLA in healthy donors. Germline V gene data show CDR1 as LNHDA and CDR2 as SQIVND (reference sequence). V dropped 3 bases and J dropped 3 bases, with 8 bases sitting between them. This CDR3 comprises 14 residues. Healthy donors of bone marrow made up the group. Vbeta (60) and Jbeta (13) primers were used in the PCR. The assay was immunoSEQ multiplex PCR, and TCRdb's table has in-frame clones only and misses some. In the table there are tens of thousands of clones, about two thirds of which are singletons.

The TCR sequence derives from a woman in her thirties or forties in good health and CMV-seropositive. The material sequenced was PBMCs. The chain joins TRBV19 to TRBJ1-4; no firm D call. DNA of the CDR3: TGTGCCAGTAGTATTCCCGGGTCTAATGAAAAACTGTTTTTT. Translation gives CASSIPGSNEKLFF.